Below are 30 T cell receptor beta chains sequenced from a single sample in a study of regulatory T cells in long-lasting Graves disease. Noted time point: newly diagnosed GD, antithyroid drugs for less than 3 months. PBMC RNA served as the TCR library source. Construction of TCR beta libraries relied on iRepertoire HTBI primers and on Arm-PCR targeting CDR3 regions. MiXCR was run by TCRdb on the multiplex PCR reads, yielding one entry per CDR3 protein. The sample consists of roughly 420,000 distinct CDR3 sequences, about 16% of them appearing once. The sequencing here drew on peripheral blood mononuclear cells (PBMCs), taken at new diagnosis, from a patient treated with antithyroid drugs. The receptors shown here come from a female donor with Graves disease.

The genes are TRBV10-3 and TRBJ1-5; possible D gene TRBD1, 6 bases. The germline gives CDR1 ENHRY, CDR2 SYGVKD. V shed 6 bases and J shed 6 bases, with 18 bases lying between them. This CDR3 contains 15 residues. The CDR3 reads CAIRASRGAGQPQHF. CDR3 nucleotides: TGTGCCATCAGGGCCTCGAGGGGGGCTGGTCAGCCCCAGCATTTT.

The CDR3 DNA sequence: TGTGCCAGCAGTTTTCAACCGGGAAACACTGAAGCTTTCTTT. Its translation: CASSFQPGNTEAFF. V usage is TRBV12-3 or TRBV12-4 and J usage is TRBJ1-1, with D uncertain. The CDR3 is 14 amino acids. The V and J ends lost 3 bases and 2 bases respectively, with 10 bases between them.

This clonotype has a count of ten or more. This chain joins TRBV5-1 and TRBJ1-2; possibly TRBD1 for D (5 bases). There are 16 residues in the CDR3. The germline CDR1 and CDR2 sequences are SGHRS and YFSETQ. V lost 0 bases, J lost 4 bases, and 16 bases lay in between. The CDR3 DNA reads TGCGCCAGCAGCTTGGCCGGTAATCAGGGAAGCTATGGCTACACCTTC. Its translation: CASSLAGNQGSYGYTF.

The CDR3 loop is CASRTGGPYNEQFF. Here the CDR3 DNA reads TGTGCCAGCAGAACAGGGGGTCCCTACAATGAGCAGTTCTTC. This chain uses TRBV28 with TRBJ2-1; 8 nucleotides agree with TRBD1. From germline, CDR1 is MDHEN and CDR2 SYDVKM. The CDR3 length is 14 residues. J gave up 2 bases and V 6 bases, and 3 bases lay outside the gene matches.

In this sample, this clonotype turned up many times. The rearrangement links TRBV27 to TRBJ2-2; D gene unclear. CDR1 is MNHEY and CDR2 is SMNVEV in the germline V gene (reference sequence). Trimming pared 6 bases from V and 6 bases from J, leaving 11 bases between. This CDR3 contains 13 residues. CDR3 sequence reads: CASSHLQPGELFF. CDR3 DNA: TGTGCCAGCAGCCACCTACAACCCGGGGAGCTGTTTTTT.

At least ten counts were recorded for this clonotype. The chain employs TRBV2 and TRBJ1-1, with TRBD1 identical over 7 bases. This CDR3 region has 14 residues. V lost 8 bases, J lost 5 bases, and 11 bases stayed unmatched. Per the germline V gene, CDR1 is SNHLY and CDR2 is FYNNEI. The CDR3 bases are TGTGCCAGCGGGACGACAGGGAAGGGAACTGAAGCTTTCTTT. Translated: CASGTTGKGTEAFF.

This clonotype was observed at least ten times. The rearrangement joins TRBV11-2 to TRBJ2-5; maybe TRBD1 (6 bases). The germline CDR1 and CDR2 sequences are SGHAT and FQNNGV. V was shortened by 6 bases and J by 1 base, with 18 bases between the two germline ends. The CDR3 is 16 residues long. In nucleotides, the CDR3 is TGTGCCAGCAGACGCCCGGGACAACGAATCCAAGAGACCCAGTACTTC. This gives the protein CASRRPGQRIQETQYF.

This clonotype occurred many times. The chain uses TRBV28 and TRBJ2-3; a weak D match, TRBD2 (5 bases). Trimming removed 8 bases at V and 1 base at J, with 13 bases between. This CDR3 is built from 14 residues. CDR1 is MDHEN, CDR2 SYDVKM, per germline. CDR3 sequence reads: CASLAGQRTDTQYF. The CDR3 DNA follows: TGTGCCAGCTTGGCGGGTCAACGCACAGATACGCAGTATTTT.

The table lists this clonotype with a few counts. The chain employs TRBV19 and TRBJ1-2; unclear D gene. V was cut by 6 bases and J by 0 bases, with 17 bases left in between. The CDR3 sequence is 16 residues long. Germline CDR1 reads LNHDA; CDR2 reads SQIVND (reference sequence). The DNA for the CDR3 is TGTGCCAGTAGACGGTCGGCATCAACCGCTAACTATGGCTACACCTTC. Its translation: CASRRSASTANYGYTF.

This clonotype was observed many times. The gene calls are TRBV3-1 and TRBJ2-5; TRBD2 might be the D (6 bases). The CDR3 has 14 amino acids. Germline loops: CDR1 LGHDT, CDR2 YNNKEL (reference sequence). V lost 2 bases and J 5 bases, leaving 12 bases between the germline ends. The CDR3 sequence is CASSQSRGRETQYF. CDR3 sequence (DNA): TGTGCCAGCAGCCAAAGCCGGGGGAGGGAGACCCAGTACTTC.

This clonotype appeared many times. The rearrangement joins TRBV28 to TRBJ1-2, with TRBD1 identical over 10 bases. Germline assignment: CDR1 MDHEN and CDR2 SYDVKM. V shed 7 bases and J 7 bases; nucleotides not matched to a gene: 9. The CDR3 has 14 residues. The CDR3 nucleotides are TGTGCCAGCATAGATTCGGGACAGGGGTTTGGCTACACCTTC. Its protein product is CASIDSGQGFGYTF.

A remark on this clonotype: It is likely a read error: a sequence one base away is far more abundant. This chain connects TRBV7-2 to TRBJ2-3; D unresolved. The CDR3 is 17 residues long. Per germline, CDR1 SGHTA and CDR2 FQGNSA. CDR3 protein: CACSLTFGQFFTDTQYF. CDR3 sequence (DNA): TGTGCCTGCAGCTTAACGTTTGGGCAGTTTTTCACAGATACGCAGTATTTT.

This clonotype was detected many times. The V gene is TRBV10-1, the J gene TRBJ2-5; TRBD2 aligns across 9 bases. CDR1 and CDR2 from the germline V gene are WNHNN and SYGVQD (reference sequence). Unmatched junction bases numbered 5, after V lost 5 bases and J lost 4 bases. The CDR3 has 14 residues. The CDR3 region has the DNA TGCGCCAGCAGTAACAGCGGGAGGACAGAGACCCAGTACTTC. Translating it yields CASSNSGRTETQYF.

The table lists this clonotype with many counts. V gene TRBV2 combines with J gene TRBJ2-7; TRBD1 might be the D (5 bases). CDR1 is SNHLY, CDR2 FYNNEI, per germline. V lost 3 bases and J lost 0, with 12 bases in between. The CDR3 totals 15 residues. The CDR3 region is CASSDGLGDSYEQYF. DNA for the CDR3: TGTGCCAGCAGTGATGGCCTAGGGGACTCCTACGAGCAGTACTTC.

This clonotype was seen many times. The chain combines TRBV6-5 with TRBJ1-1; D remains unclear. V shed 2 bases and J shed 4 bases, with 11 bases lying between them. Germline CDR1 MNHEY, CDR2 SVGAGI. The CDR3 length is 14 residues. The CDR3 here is CASSYGQWSTEAFF. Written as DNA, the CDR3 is TGTGCCAGCAGTTACGGGCAGTGGAGCACTGAAGCTTTCTTT.

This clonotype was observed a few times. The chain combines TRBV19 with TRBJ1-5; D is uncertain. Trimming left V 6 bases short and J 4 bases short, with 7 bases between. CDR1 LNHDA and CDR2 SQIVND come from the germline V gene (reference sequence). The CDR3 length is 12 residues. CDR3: CASSWTNQPQHF. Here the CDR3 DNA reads TGTGCCAGTAGCTGGACGAATCAGCCCCAGCATTTT.

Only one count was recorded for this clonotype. CDR3 sequence: CASISRDGAGESVFESYNEQFF. The CDR3 region has the DNA TGTGCCAGCATTTCCCGGGATGGAGCGGGAGAATCGGTTTTTGAGTCCTACAATGAGCAGTTCTTC. The chain is built from TRBV12-3 or TRBV12-4 and TRBJ2-1, with 8 bases identical to TRBD2. The CDR3 is 22 residues long. With 7 bases clipped from V and 1 base from J, the junction kept 27 bases outside the gene matches.

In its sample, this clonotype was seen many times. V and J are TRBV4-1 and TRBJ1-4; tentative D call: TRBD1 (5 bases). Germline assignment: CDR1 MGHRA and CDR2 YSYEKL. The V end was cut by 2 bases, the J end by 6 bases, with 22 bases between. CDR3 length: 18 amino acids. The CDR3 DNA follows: TGCGCCAGCAGCCAAATGGTCCCTGTGGGGGAGGTATATGAAAAACTGTTTTTT. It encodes CASSQMVPVGEVYEKLFF.

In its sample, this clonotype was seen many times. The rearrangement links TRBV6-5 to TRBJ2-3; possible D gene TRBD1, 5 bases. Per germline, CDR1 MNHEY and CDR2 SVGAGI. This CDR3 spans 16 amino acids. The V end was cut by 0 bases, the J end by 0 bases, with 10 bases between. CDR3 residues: CASSYSGQSSTDTQYF. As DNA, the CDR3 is TGTGCCAGCAGTTACTCGGGGCAGTCTAGCACAGATACGCAGTATTTT.

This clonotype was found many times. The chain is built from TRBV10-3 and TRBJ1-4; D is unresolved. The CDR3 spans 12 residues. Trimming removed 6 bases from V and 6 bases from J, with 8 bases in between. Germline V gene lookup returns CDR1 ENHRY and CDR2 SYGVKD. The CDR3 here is CAIRAGDEKLFF. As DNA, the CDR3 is TGTGCCATCAGGGCCGGAGATGAAAAACTGTTTTTT.

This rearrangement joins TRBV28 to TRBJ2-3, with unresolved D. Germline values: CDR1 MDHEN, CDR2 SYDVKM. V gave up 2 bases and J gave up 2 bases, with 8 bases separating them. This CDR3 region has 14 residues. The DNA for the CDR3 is TGTGCCAGCAGTTTAATTAGACACACAGATACGCAGTATTTT. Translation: CASSLIRHTDTQYF.

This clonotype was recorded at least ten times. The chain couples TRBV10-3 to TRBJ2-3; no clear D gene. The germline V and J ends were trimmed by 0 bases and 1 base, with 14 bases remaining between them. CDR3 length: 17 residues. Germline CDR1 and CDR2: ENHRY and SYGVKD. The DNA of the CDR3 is TGTGCCATCAGTGAGTCCTCCCGGCTTCTGGGCACAGATACGCAGTATTTT. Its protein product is CAISESSRLLGTDTQYF.

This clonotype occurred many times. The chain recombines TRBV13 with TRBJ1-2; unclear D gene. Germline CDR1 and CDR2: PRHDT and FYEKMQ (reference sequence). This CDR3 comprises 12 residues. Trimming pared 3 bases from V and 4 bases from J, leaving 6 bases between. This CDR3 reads CASSLGSYGYTF. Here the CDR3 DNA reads TGTGCCAGCAGCTTGGGGTCCTATGGCTACACCTTC.

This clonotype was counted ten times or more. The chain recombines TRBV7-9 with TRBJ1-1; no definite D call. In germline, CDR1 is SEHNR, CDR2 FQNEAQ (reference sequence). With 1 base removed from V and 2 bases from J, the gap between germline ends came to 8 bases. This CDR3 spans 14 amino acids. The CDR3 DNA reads TGTGCCAGCAGCTTAGATTGGGGTAACACTGAAGCTTTCTTT. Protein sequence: CASSLDWGNTEAFF.

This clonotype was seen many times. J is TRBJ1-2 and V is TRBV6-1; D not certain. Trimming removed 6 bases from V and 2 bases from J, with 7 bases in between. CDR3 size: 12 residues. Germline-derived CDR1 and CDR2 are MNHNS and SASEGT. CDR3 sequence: CASRQGNYGYTF. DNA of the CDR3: TGTGCCAGCAGGCAAGGAAACTATGGCTACACCTTC.

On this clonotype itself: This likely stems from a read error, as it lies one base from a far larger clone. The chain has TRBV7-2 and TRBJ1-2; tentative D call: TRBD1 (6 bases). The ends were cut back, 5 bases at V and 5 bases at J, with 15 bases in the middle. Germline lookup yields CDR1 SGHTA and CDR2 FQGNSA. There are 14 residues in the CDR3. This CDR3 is CASSRLDRKYGYTF. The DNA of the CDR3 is TGTGCCAGCAGCCGGCTAGACAGGAAATATGGCTACACCTTC.

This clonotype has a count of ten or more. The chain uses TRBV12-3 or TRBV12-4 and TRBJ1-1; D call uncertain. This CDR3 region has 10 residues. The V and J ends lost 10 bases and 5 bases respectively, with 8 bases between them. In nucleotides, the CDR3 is TGTGCCACGGCGGGGACTGAAGCTTTCTTT. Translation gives CATAGTEAFF.

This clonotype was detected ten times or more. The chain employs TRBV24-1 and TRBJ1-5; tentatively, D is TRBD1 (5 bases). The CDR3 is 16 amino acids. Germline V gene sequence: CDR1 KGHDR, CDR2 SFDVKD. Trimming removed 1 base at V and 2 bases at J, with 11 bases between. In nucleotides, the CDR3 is TGTGCCACCAGTGATTTTTGGGGGTTCGGCAATCAGCCCCAGCATTTT. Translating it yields CATSDFWGFGNQPQHF.

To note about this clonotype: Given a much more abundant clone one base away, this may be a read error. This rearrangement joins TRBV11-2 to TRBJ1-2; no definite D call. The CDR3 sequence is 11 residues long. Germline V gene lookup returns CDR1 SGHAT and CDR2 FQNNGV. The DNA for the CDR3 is TGTGCCAACAGCCAAACAGCCGGCTACACCTTC. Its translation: CANSQTAGYTF.

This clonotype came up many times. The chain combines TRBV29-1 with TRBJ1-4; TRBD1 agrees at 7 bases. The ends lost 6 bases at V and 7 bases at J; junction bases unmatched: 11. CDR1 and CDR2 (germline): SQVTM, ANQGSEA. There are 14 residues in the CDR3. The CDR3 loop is CSVRPQGTGEKLFF. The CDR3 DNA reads TGCAGCGTCCGACCACAGGGGACGGGTGAAAAACTGTTTTTT.